This is a list of T cell receptor beta chains from one sample in a study of blood T cell repertoires in COVID-19. The method was immunoSEQ multiplex PCR; TCRdb's version includes in-frame clones alone and lacks a portion of them. Among 300,000 to 450,000 clones, around nine tenths were seen once, and the ten largest hold over 2.5%. The sample taken for sequencing was peripheral blood. The receptors here all came from a human donor in a cohort sampled during active COVID-19. Both conserved end residues are part of each CDR3. Each record gives: clone size, V gene, J gene, D gene, CDR3 DNA, CDR3 protein. D genes are given only for firm matches. Size is stated for part of the rows, as once, few or many counts, or as a class when the clone is expanded.

-	TRBV4-1	TRBJ1-2	-	TGCGCCAGCAGTCCTCTGAGGACAGCTTATGGCTACACCTTC	CASSPLRTAYGYTF
-	TRBV5-6	TRBJ2-1	-	TGTGCCAGCAGCTACGGGACACTTGGGGCATACAATGAGCAGTTCTTC	CASSYGTLGAYNEQFF
-	TRBV7-8	TRBJ1-5	-	TGTGCCAGCAGCCGAGACAGCAATCGCAATCAGCCCCAGCATTTT	CASSRDSNRNQPQHF
once	TRBV5-1	TRBJ2-2	TRBD1	TGCGCCAGCAGCCCTGGGGTATTGCCCCGGGACAGGGTGACCGGGGAGCTGTTTTTT	CASSPGVLPRDRVTGELFF
-	TRBV28	TRBJ1-5	-	TGTGCCAGCAGGAGCGAGCGCAGGGGCCATCAGCCCCAGCATTTT	CASRSERRGHQPQHF
-	TRBV2	TRBJ1-4	-	TGTGCCAGCAGCGCCAACATGGAGGAAAAACTGTTTTTT	CASSANMEEKLFF
once	TRBV18	TRBJ2-1	TRBD1	TGTGCCAGCGACGGACAGGGATTCTACAATGAGCAGTTCTTC	CASDGQGFYNEQFF
-	TRBV5-5	TRBJ2-7	TRBD2	TGTGCCAGCAGCTTGGCCGGACTAGCGGGAGTAGCGGCCTACGAGCAGTACTTC	CASSLAGLAGVAAYEQYF
-	TRBV12-3/TRBV12-4	TRBJ2-3	-	TGTGCCAGCAGTTTACGGCCTTTGCGGACGCAGTATTTT	CASSLRPLRTQYF
-	TRBV5-1	TRBJ1-1	-	TGCGCCAGCAGCCTCGCGACAGCGAACACTGAAGCTTTCTTT	CASSLATANTEAFF
-	TRBV4-2	TRBJ2-7	TRBD2	TGTGCCAGCAGCTCTAGAGGAGGGCTAGCGGAGGGAAGCTCCTACGAGCAGTACTTC	CASSSRGGLAEGSSYEQYF
-	TRBV28	TRBJ2-2	TRBD2	TGTGCCAGCAGTTTTCGGTCGGGTAAAACGAGGAGCGGGAGGTCCGGGGAGCTGTTTTTT	CASSFRSGKTRSGRSGELFF
-	TRBV5-1	TRBJ2-3	-	TGCGCCAGCAGCTTGGCCAGGGGAACAGATACGCAGTATTTT	CASSLARGTDTQYF
once	TRBV4-1	TRBJ1-3	-	TGCGCCAGCAGCGCCAGCTCTGGAAACACCATATATTTT	CASSASSGNTIYF
-	TRBV7-2	TRBJ2-5	TRBD1	TGTGCCAGCAGCTTCGACAGGGTTCCGGAGACCCAGTACTTC	CASSFDRVPETQYF
few	TRBV5-1	TRBJ2-1	TRBD2	TGCGCCAGCAGCTCTCTAGCGGGAGCCCTCAATGAGCAGTTCTTC	CASSSLAGALNEQFF
-	TRBV2	TRBJ1-1	-	TGTGCCAGCAGTGAAGGTTTGGCGGTCAACACTGAAGCTTTCTTT	CASSEGLAVNTEAFF
-	TRBV11-2	TRBJ2-7	-	-	CASSPGWASGTF
-	TRBV27	TRBJ2-3	-	TGTGCCAGCAGTCCCATAGCCGGGAGAATCGCAGATACGCAGTATTTT	CASSPIAGRIADTQYF
-	TRBV9	TRBJ2-3	-	TGTGCCAGCAGCGTAGACCCGGGCGGGAGCACAGATACGCAGTATTTT	CASSVDPGGSTDTQYF
-	TRBV14	TRBJ1-6	-	TGTGCCAGCAGCCAAGATCTCCGGTCACCCCTCCACTTT	CASSQDLRSPLHF
-	TRBV9	TRBJ2-2	TRBD2	TGTGCCAGCAGCGTAGGAGGTAGCGGGAGGGCTGGCGGGGAGCTGTTTTTT	CASSVGGSGRAGGELFF
-	TRBV20-1	TRBJ2-7	TRBD2	TGCAGTGCTAGTTCGTGGGGGGGCTCCTACGAGCAGTACTTC	CSASSWGGSYEQYF
-	TRBV4-1	TRBJ1-2	-	TGCGCCAGCAGCCAGGGAGGGGGCTATGGCTACACCTTC	CASSQGGGYGYTF
-	TRBV11-3	TRBJ2-1	TRBD2	TGTGCCAGCAGCCGCGAGCTAGCGGGATTTGGTGAGCAGTTCTTC	CASSRELAGFGEQFF
-	TRBV7-2	TRBJ1-5	TRBD1	TGTGCCAGCAGCTTAGTCGACAGGGGCCCTCAGCCCCAGCATTTT	CASSLVDRGPQPQHF
-	TRBV9	TRBJ2-7	-	TGTGCCAGCAGCCCGGGGGGCGTCTCCTACGAGCAGTACTTC	CASSPGGVSYEQYF
-	TRBV7-9	TRBJ1-2	TRBD1	TGTGCCAGCAGCTCCGGGACAGGGACCTATGGCTACACCTTC	CASSSGTGTYGYTF
-	TRBV4-1	TRBJ2-1	TRBD2	TGCGCCAGCAGCCAAGAACAGACTAGCGGGAATTATCCCTACAATGAGCAGTTCTTC	CASSQEQTSGNYPYNEQFF
-	TRBV6-6	TRBJ2-7	TRBD1	TGTGCCAGCCTCAGGGGGCATTCCTACGAGCAGTACTTC	CASLRGHSYEQYF
many	TRBV19	TRBJ1-1	-	TGTGCCAGTAGCACTGACAGGAGCATGAACACTGAAGCTTTCTTT	CASSTDRSMNTEAFF
-	TRBV15	TRBJ1-4	-	TGTGCCACCAGCCCAAGGTTCGGGGAAGGCGAAAAACTGTTTTTT	CATSPRFGEGEKLFF
-	TRBV9	TRBJ2-7	-	TGTGCCAGCAGCTCATCCCCCTCGGAGTCCGGATCCTACGAGCAGTACTTC	CASSSSPSESGSYEQYF
-	TRBV7-9	TRBJ2-7	TRBD2	TGTGCCAGCAGCTATGGACTAGCGGTCTACGAGCAGTACTTC	CASSYGLAVYEQYF
once	TRBV7-9	TRBJ2-3	-	TGTGCCACTCGGGCGGGCGGTGGAGATACGCAGTATTTT	CATRAGGGDTQYF
-	TRBV29-1	TRBJ2-1	TRBD2	TGCAGCGCCGGGGGTGAAAGCGGGAGGGCCTACAATGAGCAGTTCTTC	CSAGGESGRAYNEQFF